The 12 T cell receptor beta chains below were found in one sample sequenced in a study of blood T cell repertoires in COVID-19 (dated by TCRdb to the early 2020s). The library was prepared using the immunoSEQ multiplex PCR assay. Sourced from immuneACCESS, this table was stored by TCRdb with only in-frame sequences that have V and J called. A share of the clones is absent; for the studies checked, an unresolved V gene accounts for under half, and the remainder has no known explanation. The table for this sample lists tens of thousands of clones; almost 90% of them were counted only once. The ten largest account for 2.5% to 3.5% of the sample. Sequences were obtained from peripheral blood. The receptor source for this set is a man aged 50 to 60 with active COVID-19.

This chain links TRBV20-1 with TRBJ2-7; TRBD1 might be the D (5 bases). This CDR3 has 11 amino acids. CDR1 is DFQATT and CDR2 is SNEGSKA in the germline V gene (reference sequence). The CDR3 here is CSPMVGHEQYF. In DNA, the CDR3 is TGCAGCCCGATGGTGGGGCACGAGCAGTACTTC.

V gene TRBV27 combines with J gene TRBJ2-5, with D tentatively TRBD2 (6 bases). CDR1 and CDR2 (germline): MNHEY, SMNVEV (reference sequence). V lost 5 bases, J lost 2 bases, and 12 bases lay in between. The length of the CDR3 is 14 residues. The DNA for the CDR3 is TGTGCCAGCAGTGACCTGGCGGGACAAGAGACCCAGTACTTC. Residues: CASSDLAGQETQYF.

The rearrangement uses TRBV4-2 and TRBJ1-2; 11 nucleotides line up with TRBD1. Germline V gene sequence: CDR1 LGHNA, CDR2 YNFKEQ. The CDR3 has 16 residues. V lost 0 bases, J lost 6 bases, and 6 bases stayed unmatched. In DNA, the CDR3 is TGTGCCAGCAGCCAAGAAGGACAGGGGGCTTTAAATGGCTACACCTTC. As protein: CASSQEGQGALNGYTF.

V and J are TRBV7-3 and TRBJ2-1, with D tentatively TRBD1 (6 bases). Germline V gene data show CDR1 as SGHTA and CDR2 as FQGTGA. The ends were cut back, 2 bases at V and 8 bases at J, with 13 bases in the middle. The CDR3 covers 14 residues. The CDR3 coding sequence is TGTGCCAGCAGCTTACGGCCCTCAGGGGATGAGCAGTTCTTC. Amino acids: CASSLRPSGDEQFF. Looking up the rest from reference TRBV7-3 and TRBJ2-1 gives the full variable domain: GAGVSQTPSNKVTEKGKYVELRCDPISGHTALYWYRQSLGQGPEFLIYFQGTGAADDSGLPNDRFFAVRPEGSVSTLKIQRTERGDSAVYLCASSLRPSGDEQFFGPGTRLTVL.

The gene calls are TRBV6-5 and TRBJ1-2; TRBD1 might be the D (5 bases). The CDR3 has 13 amino acids. V was cut by 6 bases and J by 6 bases, with 14 bases left in between. Germline values: CDR1 MNHEY, CDR2 SVGAGI. CDR3 in DNA: TGTGCCAGCAGAAAATTAGACAGTAATGGCTACACCTTC. Protein sequence: CASRKLDSNGYTF.

The chain combines TRBV27 with TRBJ1-1; D possibly corresponds to TRBD1 (5 bases). The V and J ends lost 8 bases and 4 bases respectively, with 14 bases between them. The CDR3 has 13 amino acids. Germline lookup yields CDR1 MNHEY and CDR2 SMNVEV (reference sequence). The CDR3, as DNA: TGTGCCAGCCTCCAAGGGGCCGGCACTGAAGCTTTCTTT. It codes for CASLQGAGTEAFF.

The table lists this clone with a few counts. The chain recombines TRBV30 with TRBJ2-7, with 10 bases fitting TRBD1. Germline V lookup: CDR1 GTSNPN, CDR2 SVGIG (reference sequence). With V trimmed by 2 bases and J by 5 bases, 6 bases remained unmatched. The CDR3 extends over 14 amino acids. CDR3 nucleotide sequence: TGTGCCTGGAGTAAGGGACAGGGGCTACACGAGCAGTACTTC. Translation: CAWSKGQGLHEQYF.

V gene TRBV6-5 combines with J gene TRBJ2-7; 8 nucleotides align to TRBD1. Germline V lookup: CDR1 MNHEY, CDR2 SVGAGI. The CDR3 runs to 15 residues. V gave up 5 bases and J gave up 2 bases; unmatched junction bases: 8. CDR3 nucleotide sequence: TGTGCCAGCAGTAGATCCCAGGGGGCAGCCTACGAGCAGTACTTC. It encodes CASSRSQGAAYEQYF.

This clone is a singleton in its sample. J is TRBJ2-3 and V is TRBV11-3, with 9 bases matching TRBD2. Trimming took 5 bases from V and 2 from J; bases not matched to a gene: 8. The CDR3 is 16 residues long. Per the germline V gene, CDR1 is SGHNT and CDR2 is YENEEA. The CDR3: CASSPTTSGATDTQYF. Here the CDR3 DNA reads TGTGCCAGCAGCCCTACGACTAGCGGAGCCACAGATACGCAGTATTTT.

The chain combines TRBV28 with TRBJ2-7; TRBD1 agrees at 7 bases. Trimming cost V 5 bases and J 2 bases; bases outside gene matches: 6. The V gene's germline CDR1 is MDHEN and CDR2 SYDVKM. This CDR3 is 14 amino acids long. CDR3 DNA: TGTGCCAGCAGTCGGGACAGTAGTACCTACGAGCAGTACTTC. This encodes CASSRDSSTYEQYF.

The chain carries TRBV6-4 and TRBJ2-1; TRBD1 matches at 7 bases. The junction had 2 bases not matched to a gene; V was cut back by 0 bases and J by 6 bases. The CDR3 has 14 amino acids. Germline CDR1 is MRHNA and CDR2 is SNTAGT. The CDR3 loop is CASSDSSGGNEQFF. CDR3 bases: TGTGCCAGCAGTGACTCCTCAGGGGGCAATGAGCAGTTCTTC.

The gene calls are TRBV7-9 and TRBJ2-7; 8 bases match TRBD2. Per the germline V gene, CDR1 is SEHNR and CDR2 is FQNEAQ (reference sequence). The CDR3 runs 13 residues. The DNA of the CDR3 is TGTGTCCCGGGGGGGCCGAGCTCCTACGAGCAGTACTTC. Amino acid sequence: CVPGGPSSYEQYF. The complete variable domain, with remaining parts taken from reference TRBV7-9 and TRBJ2-7, reads DTGVSQNPRHKITKRGQNVTFRCDPISEHNRLYWYRQTLGQGPEFLTYFQNEAQLEKSRLLSDRFSAERPKGSFSTLEIQRTEQGDSAMYLCVPGGPSSYEQYFGPGTRLTVT.